The rows below give T cell receptor beta chains drawn from one sample of a study of a mutant IDH1 vaccine in newly diagnosed glioma. Using immunoSEQ multiplex PCR, the repertoire was profiled, and TCRdb retains in-frame clones only, with some absent. The sample yields around 16,000 clones, around four fifths seen once. The starting material was PBMCs, obtained from a glioma patient treated with radiotherapy, temozolomide or both. Source of these receptors: a man aged 35 to 55 with glioma. Each CDR3 is given with its conserved first and last residue. D genes are given only for firm matches. Only some rows state a clone size, as once, few, many or a class for expanded clones.

TRBJ2-4,TRBV29-1,.,.,TGCAGCGTTGAAGATCGGGCGGGCGCATCTGCCGCCAAAAACATTCAGTACTTC,CSVEDRAGASAAKNIQYF
TRBJ1-1,TRBV7-8,.,TRBD1,TGTGCCAGCAGCCCGACAGGGTTCCCTGAAGCTTTCTTT,CASSPTGFPEAFF
TRBJ2-5,TRBV5-1,.,TRBD2,TGCGCCAGCAGCTTGGTGGCGGGAGGGGCAGCACAAGAGACCCAGTACTTC,CASSLVAGGAAQETQYF
TRBJ2-1,TRBV27,.,TRBD2,TGTGCCAGCAGTCTGACGATTGGAGGGACTAGTCCCATCCGACCCTATATTGACAATGAGCAGTTCTTC,CASSLTIGGTSPIRPYIDNEQFF
TRBJ2-1,TRBV19,.,TRBD2,TGTGCCAGTAGGACTAGCGGCAGCTCCTACAATGAGCAGTTCTTC,CASRTSGSSYNEQFF
TRBJ2-7,TRBV27,.,.,TGTGCCAGCAGCTATGGGACCGCCTACGAGCAGTACTTC,CASSYGTAYEQYF
TRBJ2-5,TRBV10-3,.,TRBD2,TGTGCCATCAGTGAGTCAGCGGTAGCGGGAGGAGAGACCCAGTACTTC,CAISESAVAGGETQYF
TRBJ1-5,TRBV9,.,.,TGTGCCAGCAGCAAAGGGGTTAGCAATCAGCCCCAGCATTTT,CASSKGVSNQPQHF
TRBJ2-5,TRBV11-3,.,.,TGTGCCAGCAGCTTAGATAAAGACCAAGAGACCCAGTACTTC,CASSLDKDQETQYF
TRBJ2-1,TRBV7-9,.,.,TGTGCCAGCAGCTTAAGTACCATCTCCTACAATGAGCAGTTCTTC,CASSLSTISYNEQFF
TRBJ2-1,TRBV2,few,.,TGTGCCAGCAGTGCCCAGGGGCTCTACAATGAGCAGTTCTTC,CASSAQGLYNEQFF
TRBJ2-1,TRBV20-1,.,.,TGCAGTGCTCCTTTCTACAATGAGCAGTTCTTC,CSAPFYNEQFF
TRBJ2-2,TRBV7-9,.,TRBD2,TGTGCCAGCAGCTTAGGACTAGCGGGTCGCGGGGAGCTGTTTTTT,CASSLGLAGRGELFF
TRBJ2-7,TRBV10-2,.,TRBD2,TGCGCCAGCAGTCTGACTAGCGAGTCCTACGAGCAGTACTTC,CASSLTSESYEQYF
TRBJ2-1,TRBV5-1,.,.,TGCGCCAGCAGCTTGGGTGGGTCAGCTGAGCAGTTCTTC,CASSLGGSAEQFF
TRBJ2-2,TRBV6-4,.,.,TGTGCCAGCAGTAATGGGGAAGCCGGGGAGCTGTTTTTT,CASSNGEAGELFF
TRBJ2-5,TRBV7-2,.,.,TGTGCCAGCAGCCGGCGCTCGGGAGAAGAGACCCAGTACTTC,CASSRRSGEETQYF
TRBJ2-5,TRBV6-1,.,TRBD2,TGTGCCAGCCGACGGGAGGGGCAAGAGACCCAGTACTTC,CASRREGQETQYF
TRBJ2-2,TRBV19,.,TRBD2,TGTGCCAGTAGTTTAGTAGCGGGAATTTATACCGGGGAGCTGTTTTTT,CASSLVAGIYTGELFF
TRBJ2-1,TRBV5-8,once,TRBD1,TGTGCCAGCAGCCCACAGGGGGTGGGGAATGAGCAGTTCTTC,CASSPQGVGNEQFF
TRBJ1-5,TRBV2,.,.,TGTGCCAGCAGTGTTTATCTGGAGCAGCCCCAGCATTTT,CASSVYLEQPQHF
TRBJ2-7,TRBV10-1,once,.,TGCGCCAGCAGTGAGACGGGCCTCTACGAGCAGTACTTC,CASSETGLYEQYF
TRBJ1-5,TRBV5-5,once,.,TGTGCCAGCAGCTTGGGGTATGGCAGCTCCAATCAGCCCCAGCATTTT,CASSLGYGSSNQPQHF
TRBJ2-2,TRBV19,.,.,TGTGCCAGTAGTGCACTAGAAATAAGCACCGGGGAGCTGTTTTTT,CASSALEISTGELFF
TRBJ2-1,TRBV19,once,TRBD1,TGTGCCAGTAGTATGGGACAGGGGTCTTACAATGAGCAGTTCTTC,CASSMGQGSYNEQFF
TRBJ2-3,TRBV7-6,once,.,TGTGCCAGCAGCTTAGCAAGGTCAGATACGCAGTATTTT,CASSLARSDTQYF
TRBJ2-5,TRBV11-3,.,TRBD2,TGTGCCAGCAGCCCCCGACTAGCGGGAGAAGAGACCCAGTACTTC,CASSPRLAGEETQYF
TRBJ2-2,TRBV4-1,.,TRBD2,TGCGCCAGCAGCCAAGATTGGACTAGCGGGGCGAACACCGGGGAGCTGTTTTTT,CASSQDWTSGANTGELFF
TRBJ2-3,TRBV5-4,.,TRBD2,TGTGCCAGCAGTTTAAGTACTAGCGGGCCAGATACGCAGTATTTT,CASSLSTSGPDTQYF
TRBJ2-2,TRBV30,.,.,TGTGCCTGTGGGGGCCTGGACAGCGTGAACACCGGGGAGCTGTTTTTT,CACGGLDSVNTGELFF
TRBJ2-3,TRBV2,few,.,TGTGCCACCCTGGAGCCAGATACGCAGTATTTT,CATLEPDTQYF
TRBJ2-2,TRBV5-6,.,.,TGTGCCAGCAGCTCCAGAGGGCGGATCACCGGGGAGCTGTTTTTT,CASSSRGRITGELFF
TRBJ1-3,TRBV6-1,few,.,TGTGCCAGCAGTGAAGATGCGTTCTCTGGAAACACCATATATTTT,CASSEDAFSGNTIYF
TRBJ2-2,TRBV7-2,.,.,TGTGCCAGCAGCTTAGTCTATCAAGGGACCGGGGAGCTGTTTTTT,CASSLVYQGTGELFF
TRBJ2-1,TRBV5-1,.,TRBD2,TGCGCCAGCAGCCCGCTGGTTAGCGGGAACTACAATGAGCAGTTCTTC,CASSPLVSGNYNEQFF
TRBJ2-7,TRBV2,.,.,TGTGCCAGCAGTGATCCTGTCCGCGAGCAGTACTTC,CASSDPVREQYF
TRBJ1-1,TRBV19,.,.,TGTGCCAGTAGCCCCCGTTATGGACAGATGAACACTGAAGCTTTCTTT,CASSPRYGQMNTEAFF
TRBJ1-1,TRBV27,.,.,TGTGCCAGCAAACAGGGTGGGGGCACTGAAGCTTTCTTT,CASKQGGGTEAFF
TRBJ2-3,TRBV29-1,.,TRBD1,TGCAGCGTTGGTAACAGGGGGCGCCCAGATACGCAGTATTTT,CSVGNRGRPDTQYF
TRBJ2-5,TRBV30,few,TRBD2,TGTGCCTGGAGTGCGTGGGGGGGAATTGCCGGAAAGACCCAGTACTTC,CAWSAWGGIAGKTQYF
TRBJ2-5,TRBV11-3,.,.,TGTGCCAGCAGCTTAAGTAGCGGCGAGGGGACCCAGTACTTC,CASSLSSGEGTQYF
TRBJ1-3,TRBV11-3,.,.,TGTGCCAGCAGCCAAGACGGCATCTCTGGAAACACCATATATTTT,CASSQDGISGNTIYF
TRBJ1-4,TRBV30,.,TRBD1,TGTGCCTGGAGTTCCGGACAGGGGCTGAAGGGTACGGAAAAACTGTTTTTT,CAWSSGQGLKGTEKLFF
TRBJ2-1,TRBV5-5,.,TRBD1,TGTGCCAGCAGCTTGGTACAGGGGATTTACAATGAGCAGTTCTTC,CASSLVQGIYNEQFF
TRBJ2-2,TRBV7-6,.,.,TGTGCCAGCAGCTTATCGGGCACCGGGGAGCTGTTTTTT,CASSLSGTGELFF
TRBJ1-5,TRBV9,.,.,TGTGCCAGCAGCGTAGGACTCGAAAGCAATCAGCCCCAGCATTTT,CASSVGLESNQPQHF
TRBJ2-3,TRBV11-3,few,.,TGTGCCAGCAGCTTAGGAGATACGCAGTATTTT,CASSLGDTQYF
TRBJ2-5,TRBV28,.,.,TGTGCCAGCAGTTTCCCGAGCAGAGGACAAGAGACCCAGTACTTC,CASSFPSRGQETQYF
TRBJ1-1,TRBV5-1,.,.,TGCGCCAGCGGAAGGGCGAACACTGAAGCTTTCTTT,CASGRANTEAFF